Presented here are 12 T cell receptor beta chains from one specimen sequenced in a study of blood T cells in healthy people across ages. Primed by a sample-barcoded 5' primer and a J-beta primer mix, a second PCR proceeded for about 6 to 12 cycles. TCRdb analysed the 5' RACE reads with MiXCR anew, one entry per CDR3 protein. The sample holds about 2 million distinct CDR3 sequences, approximately 50% seen once. Sample: blood. These receptors were taken from a woman aged 40 to 50 in good health.

This clonotype was detected only a few times. The gene calls are TRBV27 and TRBJ2-4, with 10 nucleotides matching TRBD2. Trimming removed 4 bases from V and 2 bases from J; junction bases left unmatched: 5. Germline loops: CDR1 MNHEY, CDR2 SMNVEV (reference sequence). The CDR3 spans 16 residues. CDR3 residues: CASSYSSGGSKNIQYF. CDR3 bases: TGTGCCAGCAGTTATTCTAGCGGGGGTTCCAAAAACATTCAGTACTTC.

The J gene is TRBJ1-2, the V gene TRBV27; D unclear. Trimming shortened V by 5 bases and J by 4 bases, and 14 bases separated the two germline ends. This CDR3 has 14 residues. The V gene's germline CDR1 is MNHEY and CDR2 SMNVEV (reference sequence). The CDR3 reads CASSTLGAGYGYTF. The CDR3 nucleotides read TGTGCCAGCAGTACACTCGGAGCGGGCTATGGCTACACCTTC.

This clonotype occurred once. The rearrangement links TRBV19 to TRBJ2-1; 12 bases fit TRBD2. The germline CDR1 and CDR2 sequences are LNHDA and SQIVND (reference sequence). The CDR3 spans 18 residues. The trim removed 4 bases at V and 5 bases at J, leaving 12 bases unmatched. The CDR3 DNA follows: TGTGCCAGTAGTAATCCCACTAGCGGGGGGCTCCATCACAATGAGCAGTTCTTC. It encodes CASSNPTSGGLHHNEQFF.

This sequence joins TRBV12-3 or TRBV12-4 and TRBJ1-4, with a weak D call TRBD1 (5 bases). V was shortened by 5 bases and J by 6 bases, with 16 bases between the two germline ends. This CDR3 region has 15 residues. The CDR3 loop reads CASSEHGGGDEKLFF. The CDR3 bases are TGTGCCAGCAGTGAACATGGGGGGGGGGATGAAAAACTGTTTTTT.

This rearrangement joins TRBV9 to TRBJ1-5; D might be TRBD1 (5 bases). This CDR3 is built from 17 residues. CDR1 SGDLS and CDR2 YYNGEE come from the germline V gene. The V and J ends lost 0 bases and 11 bases respectively, with 24 bases between them. CDR3 nucleotides: TGTGCCAGCAGCGTAGATTCGGACGGGGGGTTGGTAGAGACCCAGCATTTT. It specifies CASSVDSDGGLVETQHF. Full variable domain (remainder filled in from reference TRBV9 and TRBJ1-5): DSGVTQTPKHLITATGQRVTLRCSPRSGDLSVYWYQQSLDQGLQFLIQYYNGEERAKGNILERFSAQQFPDLHSELNLSSLELGDSALYFCASSVDSDGGLVETQHFGDGTRLSIL.

V gene TRBV6-5 combines with J gene TRBJ1-2; no clear D. Looked up from germline, CDR1 is MNHEY and CDR2 is SVGAGI. Trimming took off 3 bases at V and 3 bases at J, with 11 bases between the two ends. This CDR3 contains 14 residues. The CDR3 coding sequence is TGTGCCAGCAGTTATAGCGGACGGTACTATGGCTACACCTTC. Protein product: CASSYSGRYYGYTF.

The chain carries TRBV29-1 and TRBJ1-1; D uncertain. Between the trimmed V and J ends, which lost 6 bases and 6 bases, there was a span of 11 bases. Germline loops: CDR1 SQVTM, CDR2 ANQGSEA. The CDR3 totals 11 residues. The CDR3 DNA reads TGCAGCGTAACCCTGTTCCCTGAAGCTTTCTTT. Its protein is CSVTLFPEAFF.

J is TRBJ2-7 and V is TRBV20-1; D might be TRBD1 (5 bases). The CDR3 runs to 15 residues. The ends were cut back, 0 bases at V and 1 base at J, with 13 bases in the middle. Germline-derived CDR1 and CDR2 are DFQATT and SNEGSKA (reference sequence). CDR3 in amino acids: CSARDLQGSSYEQYF. The CDR3 DNA reads as TGCAGTGCTAGAGATTTGCAGGGCTCATCCTACGAGCAGTACTTC.

The chain is built from TRBV11-2 and TRBJ2-1; D is tentatively TRBD1 or TRBD2 (6 bases each). The CDR3 consists of 17 residues. V lost 11 bases, J lost 0 bases, and 23 bases lay in between. Germline CDR1 is SGHAT and CDR2 is FQNNGV. The CDR3 DNA follows: TGTGCCGTAGTGGGGGGCGTGCCCCCAGCCTCCTACAATGAGCAGTTCTTC. It is translated as CAVVGGVPPASYNEQFF.

This clonotype was counted only a few times. The genes are TRBV28 and TRBJ2-7; TRBD1 or TRBD2 may be the D gene (6 bases each). V lost 10 bases to trimming and J lost 10 bases, with 17 bases between them. There are 11 residues in the CDR3. The germline V gene encodes CDR1 MDHEN and CDR2 SYDVKM. The CDR3, as DNA: TGTGCCACAGTTCGGGGGCCCACCCAGTACTTC. Amino acids: CATVRGPTQYF. Full variable domain (rest looked up from reference TRBV28 and TRBJ2-7): DVKVTQSSRYLVKRTGEKVFLECVQDMDHENMFWYRQDPGLGLRLIYFSYDVKMKEKGDIPEGYSVSREKKERFSLILESASTNQTSMYLCATVRGPTQYFGPGTRLTVT.

This clonotype was observed a few times. The chain has TRBV3-1 and TRBJ2-7, with D perhaps matching TRBD2 (5 bases). Trimming took off 4 bases at V and 6 bases at J, with 13 bases between the two ends. Per the germline V gene, CDR1 is LGHDT and CDR2 is YNNKEL (reference sequence). The CDR3 is 13 amino acids. CDR3 sequence (DNA): TGTGCCAGCAGCCCAGAGGGCCCCGCCGAGCAGTACTTC. Translated: CASSPEGPAEQYF.

This clonotype was seen only a few times. J is TRBJ2-7 and V is TRBV29-1, with TRBD2 as a possible D gene (6 bases). V lost 6 bases, J lost 2 bases, and 14 bases lay in between. The CDR3 has 13 residues. Germline CDR1 is SQVTM and CDR2 is ANQGSEA. DNA of the CDR3: TGCAGCGTCGGAGCGGGTACCGCCTACGAGCAGTACTTC. Translation: CSVGAGTAYEQYF.